A single sample is the source of the 27 T cell receptor beta chains below, sequenced in a study of chemoradiotherapy in HPV16-positive cancers. The repertoire was sequenced with immunoSEQ multiplex PCR; TCRdb's copy has only in-frame clones and lacks some. The sample shows 8,500 to 9,000 clones, over 70% of them seen only once. The specimen was obtained from a patient who underwent chemoradiotherapy. Receptor source: a human donor with HPV-associated anogenital cancer.

The J gene is TRBJ2-7, the V gene TRBV7-2; 14 nucleotides line up with TRBD2. Germline V gene sequence: CDR1 SGHTA, CDR2 FQGNSA. This CDR3 has 15 residues. V lost 6 bases and J lost 4; bases outside the gene matches: 5. The CDR3 nucleotides are TGTGCCAGCAGGCGGGGGACTAGCGGGAGTTACGAGCAGTACTTC. Its translation: CASRRGTSGSYEQYF.

The gene calls are TRBV30 and TRBJ1-2; 7 bases line up with TRBD1. Germline V gene data show CDR1 as GTSNPN and CDR2 as SVGIG (reference sequence). The CDR3 length is 13 residues. The ends lost 8 bases at V and 3 bases at J; junction bases unmatched: 9. This CDR3 reads CAQEGDSHYGYTF. The CDR3 DNA is TGTGCCCAAGAGGGGGACAGTCACTATGGCTACACCTTC.

The DNA of the CDR3 is TGTGCCAGCAGCCCGACTAGCGGTTCCTACGAGCAGTACTTC. This sequence encodes CASSPTSGSYEQYF. The rearrangement uses TRBV7-2 and TRBJ2-7, with 9 bases fitting TRBD2. V trimming: 5 bases; J trimming: 1 base; junction bases outside the gene matches: 3. CDR3 length: 14 residues. Germline lookup yields CDR1 SGHTA and CDR2 FQGNSA.

In this sample, this clone turned up a few times. CDR3 nucleotide sequence: TGTGCCAGCAGCTCTGAGGGCTCCAACACTGAAGCTTTCTTT. This sequence encodes CASSSEGSNTEAFF. The V call is TRBV5-8, the J call TRBJ1-1; no definite D call. V lost 3 bases and J lost 2, with 11 bases in between. In germline, CDR1 is SGHTS, CDR2 YDEGEE. The CDR3 contains 14 residues. Full variable domain (remainder filled in from reference TRBV5-8 and TRBJ1-1): EAGVTQSPTHLIKTRGQQATLRCSPISGHTSVYWYQQALGLGLQFLLWYDEGEERNRGNFPPRFSGRQFPNYSSELNVNALELEDSALYLCASSSEGSNTEAFFGQGTRLTVV.

The CDR3 bases are TGTGCCAGCAGCTACCAAAGCGGGAGGGGCACAGATACGCAGTATTTT. Translation: CASSYQSGRGTDTQYF. The chain links TRBV5-6 to TRBJ2-3; 10 bases are a match to TRBD2. Germline lookup yields CDR1 SGHDT and CDR2 YYEEEE. The V and J ends lost 3 bases and 1 base, in that order; junction bases with no gene match: 5. CDR3 size: 16 residues. Full variable domain (outside the CDR3, taken from reference TRBV5-6 and TRBJ2-3): DAGVTQSPTHLIKTRGQQVTLRCSPKSGHDTVSWYQQALGQGPQFIFQYYEEEERQRGNFPDRFSGHQFPNYSSELNVNALLLGDSALYLCASSYQSGRGTDTQYFGPGTRLTVL.

The chain is built from TRBV29-1 and TRBJ2-2; unclear D gene. V was pared by 5 bases and J by 6 bases, with 7 bases between. Germline loops: CDR1 SQVTM, CDR2 ANQGSEA. This CDR3 has 11 amino acids. The CDR3 is CSVQIPGELFF. CDR3 DNA sequence: TGCAGCGTTCAAATCCCCGGGGAGCTGTTTTTT.

The chain joins TRBV6-1 to TRBJ2-3; D could derive from TRBD1 or TRBD2 (5 bases each). The V gene lost 2 bases and the J gene lost 2 bases, with 8 bases spanning the gap. The germline V gene has CDR1 MNHNS and CDR2 SASEGT. This CDR3 has 14 amino acids. CDR3: CASSEIGTTDTQYF. CDR3 coding DNA: TGTGCCAGCAGTGAAATAGGGACCACAGATACGCAGTATTTT.

The V gene is TRBV10-2, the J gene TRBJ2-7; 8 bases match TRBD1. Germline assignment: CDR1 WSHSY and CDR2 SAAADI. This CDR3 is built from 13 residues. The trim removed 6 bases at V and 0 bases at J, leaving 1 base unmatched. CDR3 in amino acids: CASRQGDSYEQYF. The CDR3 region has the DNA TGCGCCAGCAGACAGGGGGACTCCTACGAGCAGTACTTC.

This clone showed up just a few times. The V and J genes are TRBV28 and TRBJ2-7, with D unclear. CDR3 length: 11 amino acids. The V end was cut by 5 bases, the J end by 7 bases, with 9 bases between. Per germline, CDR1 MDHEN and CDR2 SYDVKM. The CDR3 here is CASSPLTEQYF. The CDR3 nucleotides read TGTGCCAGCAGTCCCCTTACAGAGCAGTACTTC.

There are a few counts of this clone. A junction boundary mismatches the germline segment, possibly from a read error. The CDR3 DNA sequence: TGTGCTAGCAGCTCTCACCGGACAGGGGTTATCAATCAGCCCCAGCATTTT. Residues: CASSSHRTGVINQPQHF. The chain employs TRBV7-7 and TRBJ1-5, with 9 bases matching TRBD1. This CDR3 is built from 17 residues. Looked up from germline, CDR1 is SSHAT and CDR2 is FNYEAQ (reference sequence). Supplemented by reference TRBV7-7 and TRBJ1-5, the full variable domain reads GAGVSQSPRYKVTKRGQDVTLRCDPISSHATLYWYQQALGQGPEFLTYFNYEAQPDKSGLPSDRFSAERPEGSISTLTIQRTEQRDSAMYRCASSSHRTGVINQPQHFGDGTRLSIL.

The genes are TRBV4-3 and TRBJ1-5, with D perhaps matching TRBD1 (5 bases). This CDR3 comprises 13 residues. The V end was cut by 0 bases, the J end by 7 bases, with 7 bases between. The germline CDR1 and CDR2 sequences are LGHNA and YSLEER. The CDR3 loop is CASSQEKGQPQHF. CDR3 bases: TGCGCCAGCAGCCAAGAGAAGGGGCAGCCCCAGCATTTT.

This clone has a single count. J is TRBJ1-4 and V is TRBV11-2; D not resolved. The CDR3 contains 14 residues. Trimming pared 3 bases from V and 1 base from J, leaving 6 bases between. The germline V gene encodes CDR1 SGHAT and CDR2 FQNNGV. In nucleotides, the CDR3 is TGTGCCAGCAGCTTGTTCGGAACTAATGAAAAACTGTTTTTT. It encodes CASSLFGTNEKLFF.

The J gene is TRBJ2-7, the V gene TRBV9; D tentatively fits TRBD1 or TRBD2 (5 bases each). The germline V gene encodes CDR1 SGDLS and CDR2 YYNGEE. The CDR3 consists of 15 residues. The V end lost 4 bases, the J end lost 3 bases, and 17 bases lay between the germline ends. The CDR3 sequence: CASSLSRDGFYEQYF. The DNA of the CDR3 is TGTGCCAGCAGCTTAAGCCGGGACGGATTCTACGAGCAGTACTTC.

CDR3 nucleotides: TGTGCCAGCAGCCGATATTACGGGCTCCCGCTCGGGTACGAGCAGTACTTC. Protein sequence: CASSRYYGLPLGYEQYF. V and J are TRBV7-9 and TRBJ2-7, with D unclear. The length of the CDR3 is 17 residues. The V and J ends lost 5 bases and 4 bases respectively, with 24 bases between them. CDR1 and CDR2 from the germline V gene are SEHNR and FQNEAQ (reference sequence).

This chain connects TRBV4-3 to TRBJ2-3; 8 nucleotides line up with TRBD2. Trimming at V came to 0 bases and at J to 0 bases, leaving 5 bases not matched to a gene. Germline CDR1 reads LGHNA; CDR2 reads YSLEER. This CDR3 has 17 amino acids. The CDR3 region has the DNA TGCGCCAGCAGCCAAGATCGGGCGGGGGGAAGCACAGATACGCAGTATTTT. It translates to CASSQDRAGGSTDTQYF.

The chain combines TRBV15 with TRBJ2-1; D might be TRBD1 (6 bases). CDR1 and CDR2 (germline): LNHNV, YYDKDF (reference sequence). The CDR3 consists of 16 residues. Trimming shortened V by 1 base and J by 5 bases, and 15 bases separated the two germline ends. CDR3 sequence: CATSRGVWGLDNEQFF. The CDR3 DNA reads TGTGCCACCAGCAGAGGGGTATGGGGGCTGGACAATGAGCAGTTCTTC.

This rearrangement joins TRBV19 to TRBJ2-2; TRBD2 matches 12 bases. This CDR3 has 16 residues. J lost 3 bases, V lost 4 bases, and 3 bases had no gene match. CDR1 and CDR2 (germline): LNHDA, SQIVND (reference sequence). The CDR3 is CASSTRLAGDTGELFF. The CDR3 DNA follows: TGTGCCAGTAGTACCCGACTAGCGGGAGACACCGGGGAGCTGTTTTTT.

The V call is TRBV11-2, the J call TRBJ2-5; D is unresolved. CDR3 length equals 11 residues. V was trimmed by 1 base and J by 4 bases, leaving 1 base between them. CDR1 and CDR2 (germline): SGHAT, FQNNGV. DNA for the CDR3: TGTGCCAGCAGCTTAGCAGAGACCCAGTACTTC. Translation gives CASSLAETQYF.

The rearrangement uses TRBV6-6 and TRBJ2-2; the match to TRBD1 covers 7 bases. CDR1 is MNHNY and CDR2 is SVGAGI in the germline V gene (reference sequence). The CDR3 loop spans 15 amino acids. The V gene end was trimmed by 6 bases and the J gene end by 8 bases; junction bases not matched to a gene: 12. CDR3 in DNA: TGTGCCAGCAGAATTACAGGGGTTTGGGGTGGGGAGCTGTTTTTT. This sequence encodes CASRITGVWGGELFF.

This clone showed up just once. The chain is built from TRBV30 and TRBJ1-2; D gene ambiguous. Germline V CDR1 and CDR2: GTSNPN, SVGIG (reference sequence). The CDR3 spans 13 residues. V dropped 2 bases and J dropped 0 bases, with 7 bases sitting between them. The CDR3 nucleotides read TGTGCCTGGAGTCGCGGAGCTAACTATGGCTACACCTTC. Translating gives CAWSRGANYGYTF.

In its sample, this clone was seen once. The gene calls are TRBV19 and TRBJ1-1; maybe TRBD1 (6 bases). The CDR3 sequence is 15 residues long. V was shortened by 6 bases and J by 0 bases, with 14 bases between the two germline ends. Germline V lookup: CDR1 LNHDA, CDR2 SQIVND (reference sequence). The CDR3 bases are TGTGCCAGTAGGCAAGAGGACAGCCTGAACACTGAAGCTTTCTTT. Amino acids: CASRQEDSLNTEAFF.

This clone was seen only a few times. The gene calls are TRBV6-5 and TRBJ2-7; D call uncertain. CDR3 length: 14 residues. With 4 bases removed from V and 7 bases from J, the gap between germline ends came to 17 bases. Per the germline V gene, CDR1 is MNHEY and CDR2 is SVGAGI. CDR3 loop: CASSSDIWTPEQYF. The CDR3 region has the DNA TGTGCCAGCAGTTCCGATATATGGACCCCGGAGCAGTACTTC.

This chain joins TRBV28 and TRBJ2-7; D possibly corresponds to TRBD2 (5 bases). Germline-derived CDR1 and CDR2 are MDHEN and SYDVKM. The V end was cut by 5 bases, the J end by 3 bases, with 17 bases between. The CDR3 length is 15 residues. The CDR3 reads CASSPPERSLYEQYF. The CDR3, as DNA: TGTGCCAGCAGTCCCCCCGAGCGGTCACTCTACGAGCAGTACTTC.

The chain couples TRBV28 to TRBJ2-3, with 9 bases matching TRBD1. The length of the CDR3 is 14 residues. V was pared by 5 bases and J by 9 bases, with 9 bases of the junction left unmatched. Germline values: CDR1 MDHEN, CDR2 SYDVKM. The DNA for the CDR3 is TGTGCCAGCAGTATCCCCGGGACAGGGAAGACGCAGTATTTT. Protein product: CASSIPGTGKTQYF.

This chain connects TRBV18 to TRBJ1-3; D ambiguous. V was trimmed by 2 bases and J by 0 bases, leaving 17 bases between them. This CDR3 has 18 amino acids. CDR1 and CDR2 from the germline V gene are KGHSH and LQKENI. CDR3 DNA: TGTGCCAGCTCACCAGTTGCCGGTCAGCCAAGCTCTGGAAACACCATATATTTT. Encoded protein: CASSPVAGQPSSGNTIYF.

This clone was counted a single time. The V and J genes are TRBV18 and TRBJ1-5, with D uncertain. V was trimmed by 5 bases and J by 5 bases, leaving 10 bases between them. The CDR3 spans 13 residues. Germline V gene data show CDR1 as KGHSH and CDR2 as LQKENI. CDR3 protein: CASSSIRDQPQHF. The CDR3 bases are TGTGCCAGCTCATCCATCCGGGATCAGCCCCAGCATTTT.

The rearrangement uses TRBV6-1 and TRBJ2-7; 8 nucleotides match TRBD2. Germline-derived CDR1 and CDR2 are MNHNS and SASEGT. The CDR3 runs to 14 residues. The V gene end was trimmed by 6 bases and the J gene end by 4 bases; junction bases not matched to a gene: 8. The CDR3 loop reads CASRGLSGGYEQYF. The CDR3 DNA reads TGTGCCAGCAGGGGACTAAGCGGGGGTTACGAGCAGTACTTC.